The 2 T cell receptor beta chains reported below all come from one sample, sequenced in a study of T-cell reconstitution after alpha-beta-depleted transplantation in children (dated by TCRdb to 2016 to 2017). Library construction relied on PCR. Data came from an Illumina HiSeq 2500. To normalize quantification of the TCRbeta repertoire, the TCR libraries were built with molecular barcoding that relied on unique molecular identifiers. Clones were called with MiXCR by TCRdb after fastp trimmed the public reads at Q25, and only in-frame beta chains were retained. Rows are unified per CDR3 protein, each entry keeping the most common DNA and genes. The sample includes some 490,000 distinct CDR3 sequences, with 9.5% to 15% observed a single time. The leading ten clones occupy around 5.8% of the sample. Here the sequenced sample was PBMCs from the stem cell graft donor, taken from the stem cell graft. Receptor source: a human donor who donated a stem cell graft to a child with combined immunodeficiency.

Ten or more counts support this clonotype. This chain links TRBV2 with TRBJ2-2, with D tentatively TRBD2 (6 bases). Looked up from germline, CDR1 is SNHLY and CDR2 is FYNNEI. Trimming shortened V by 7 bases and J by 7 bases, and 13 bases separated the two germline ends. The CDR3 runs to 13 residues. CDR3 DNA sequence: TGTGCCAGCACACGGGGGAGGTACGGGGAGCTGTTTTTT. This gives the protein CASTRGRYGELFF.

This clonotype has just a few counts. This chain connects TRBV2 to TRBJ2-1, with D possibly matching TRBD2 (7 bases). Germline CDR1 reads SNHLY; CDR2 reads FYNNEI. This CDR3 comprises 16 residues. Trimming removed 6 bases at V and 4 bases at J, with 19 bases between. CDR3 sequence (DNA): TGTGCCAGCAGACCCACTAGAGGGGGGGGGTACAATGAGCAGTTCTTC. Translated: CASRPTRGGGYNEQFF.